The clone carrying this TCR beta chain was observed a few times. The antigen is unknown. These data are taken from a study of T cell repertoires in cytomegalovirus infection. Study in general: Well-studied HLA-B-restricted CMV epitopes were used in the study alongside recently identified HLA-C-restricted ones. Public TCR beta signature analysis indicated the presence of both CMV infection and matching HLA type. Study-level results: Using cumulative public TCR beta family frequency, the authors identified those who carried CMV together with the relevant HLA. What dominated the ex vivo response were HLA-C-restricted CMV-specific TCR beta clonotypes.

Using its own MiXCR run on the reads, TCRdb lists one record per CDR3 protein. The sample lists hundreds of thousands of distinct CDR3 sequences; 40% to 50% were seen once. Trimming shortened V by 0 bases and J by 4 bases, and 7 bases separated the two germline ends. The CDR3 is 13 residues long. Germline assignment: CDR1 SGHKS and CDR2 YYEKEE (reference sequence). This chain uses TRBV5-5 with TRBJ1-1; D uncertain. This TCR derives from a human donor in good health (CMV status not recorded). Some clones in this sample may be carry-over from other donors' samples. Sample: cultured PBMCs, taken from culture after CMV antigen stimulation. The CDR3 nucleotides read TGTGCCAGCAGCTTGGGGATTGGCACTGAAGCTTTCTTT. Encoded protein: CASSLGIGTEAFF. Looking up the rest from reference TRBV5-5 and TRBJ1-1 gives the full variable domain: DAGVTQSPTHLIKTRGQQVTLRCSPISGHKSVSWYQQVLGQGPQFIFQYYEKEERGRGNFPDRFSARQFPNYSSELNVNALLLGDSALYLCASSLGIGTEAFFGQGTRLTVV.